These T cell receptor beta chains were read from a single sample in a study of CD8 T cells in ankylosing spondylitis. TCRdb reanalysed the 5' RACE reads using MiXCR and keeps one entry per CDR3 protein. The sample contains roughly 35,000 distinct CDR3 sequences, about 15% of which appear only once. Sequencing was done on a sample of blood. The receptor source for this set is a male donor with ankylosing spondylitis or in good health (not recorded which). The CDR3 runs from the conserved cysteine through the conserved F or W.

v_call cdr3_aa
TRBV12-5 CASGRGGSDTGELFF
TRBV29-1 CSAEQGTGYGYTF
TRBV12-3/TRBV12-4 CASSLGAGNTIYF
TRBV6-5 CASRRQGRGQETQYF
TRBV20-1 CSAWTGGERPQHF
TRBV5-1 CASSLDFGGNEQFF
TRBV7-2 CASSISGTLTGELFF
TRBV12-3/TRBV12-4 CATGAAGRGEKLFF
TRBV5-5 CASSPRGDGELFF
TRBV11-2 CASSLLSTGELFF
TRBV20-1 CSARPLTSGSYNEQFF
TRBV7-2 CASTADRHTEAFF
TRBV29-1 CSVVIRERLAEQFF
TRBV5-5 CASSWDRFYEQYF
TRBV19 CASSKHDRVIEAFF
TRBV25-1 CASGDWALEKLFF
TRBV4-2 CASSQTQFGELFF
TRBV20-1 CSVNGLALLYNEQFF
TRBV12-3/TRBV12-4 CASSLAGLNQPQHF
TRBV20-1 CSARVGGNEKLFF
TRBV20-1 CSARDRISYNEQFF
TRBV4-2 CASSQPIGQGAPDLAKNIQYF
TRBV10-3 CAINPGGEADTQYF
TRBV28 CASNPSNQPQHF
TRBV7-9 CASSLVSPLEDEAFF
TRBV6-2/TRBV6-3 CASSYLPRTSMNTEAFF
TRBV12-3/TRBV12-4 CASSSPWTGANVLTF
TRBV11-2 CASSPDTNTEAFF